The 21 T cell receptor beta chains below come from one sample, sequenced in a study of shared clonotypes between healthy human individuals. The data were produced by immunoSEQ multiplex PCR, yet TCRdb's version contains in-frame clones alone and is incomplete. The sample carries about 480,000 clones, about 75% recorded once. The sequencing input was PBMCs. The source is a woman aged 40 to 50 in good health. Some clones in this sample may be carry-over from other donors' samples.

This sequence joins TRBV20-1 and TRBJ2-7; D gene uncertain. The CDR3 extends over 10 amino acids. Germline CDR1 reads DFQATT; CDR2 reads SNEGSKA (reference sequence). V lost 1 base to trimming and J lost 6 bases, with 4 bases between them. The CDR3 spells CSARVSEQYF. The CDR3 nucleotides are TGCAGTGCTAGAGTTAGCGAGCAGTACTTC.

This chain connects TRBV6-4 to TRBJ2-1; 14 bases fit TRBD2. Looked up from germline, CDR1 is MRHNA and CDR2 is SNTAGT. With 6 bases clipped from V and 6 bases from J, the junction kept 4 bases outside the gene matches. This CDR3 spans 15 amino acids. The CDR3 nucleotides are TGTGCCAGCAGGGGACTAGCGGGAGATATCAATGAGCAGTTCTTC. Translating it yields CASRGLAGDINEQFF.

The chain is built from TRBV6-5 and TRBJ2-1; 7 bases match TRBD2. The CDR3 extends over 14 amino acids. The trim removed 7 bases at V and 5 bases at J, leaving 8 bases unmatched. Germline V lookup: CDR1 MNHEY, CDR2 SVGAGI. The CDR3 sequence: CASKVGGRDNEQFF. The DNA of the CDR3 is TGTGCCAGCAAGGTGGGAGGGCGGGACAATGAGCAGTTCTTC.

The chain employs TRBV7-9 and TRBJ2-7; unclear D gene. This CDR3 contains 12 residues. Germline CDR1 SEHNR, CDR2 FQNEAQ (reference sequence). Deletions cut 7 bases from V and 7 bases from J, with 14 bases between. The CDR3 DNA reads as TGTGCCAGCACCCCCAGTAGTTTAGAGCAGTACTTC. Encoded protein: CASTPSSLEQYF.

The J gene is TRBJ1-2, the V gene TRBV20-1; D is unresolved. The CDR3 runs 11 residues. V lost 6 bases, J lost 5 bases, and 10 bases lay in between. Germline V gene sequence: CDR1 DFQATT, CDR2 SNEGSKA (reference sequence). For the CDR3, the DNA is TGCAGTGCCCTGGACTTATATGGCTACACCTTC. Translation gives CSALDLYGYTF.

This sequence joins TRBV28 and TRBJ2-3; 10 bases line up with TRBD1. Trimming cost V 2 bases and J 3 bases; bases outside gene matches: 5. The V gene's germline CDR1 is MDHEN and CDR2 SYDVKM. This CDR3 has 16 residues. DNA of the CDR3: TGTGCCAGCAGTTTAGCAGACAGGGGGCGTACAGATACGCAGTATTTT. It yields the protein CASSLADRGRTDTQYF.

The rearrangement links TRBV5-1 to TRBJ2-5; 7 bases align to TRBD2. Germline CDR1 reads SGHRS; CDR2 reads YFSETQ. This CDR3 is built from 14 residues. Trimming at V came to 5 bases and at J to 5 bases, leaving 9 bases not matched to a gene. The CDR3 loop reads CASSGGGPQETQYF. The CDR3 DNA sequence: TGCGCCAGCAGTGGGGGAGGGCCCCAGGAGACCCAGTACTTC.

This clone was seen more than once but under ten times. The J gene is TRBJ2-2, the V gene TRBV6-4, with D maybe TRBD2 (6 bases). Germline lookup yields CDR1 MRHNA and CDR2 SNTAGT. Trimming removed 0 bases at V and 5 bases at J, with 19 bases between. The CDR3 runs 18 residues. Written as DNA, the CDR3 is TGTGCCAGCAGTGACTCCCCAGGGAACTCCGGGGGAACCGGGGAGCTGTTTTTT. It translates to CASSDSPGNSGGTGELFF.

This clone was picked up a small number of times. J is TRBJ2-7 and V is TRBV27, with TRBD1 matching 8 bases. With V trimmed by 7 bases and J by 9 bases, 14 bases remained unmatched. This CDR3 has 14 residues. The V gene's germline CDR1 is MNHEY and CDR2 SMNVEV (reference sequence). The DNA for the CDR3 is TGTGCCAGCACCGGAATCAGGGGGCAACAGGTGCAGTACTTC. It encodes CASTGIRGQQVQYF.

The chain is built from TRBV28 and TRBJ2-1, with 14 bases aligning to TRBD2. V was pared by 5 bases and J by 2 bases, with 8 bases of the junction left unmatched. There are 18 residues in the CDR3. Germline V lookup: CDR1 MDHEN, CDR2 SYDVKM. The CDR3 nucleotides are TGTGCCAGCAGTGGGGGACTAGCGGGAGAAATGGCCTACAATGAGCAGTTCTTC. The encoded protein is CASSGGLAGEMAYNEQFF.

J is TRBJ2-7 and V is TRBV6-5, with no clear D. This CDR3 has 15 amino acids. Deletions cut 2 bases from V and 2 bases from J, with 13 bases between. Germline V gene sequence: CDR1 MNHEY, CDR2 SVGAGI. CDR3 nucleotide sequence: TGTGCCAGCAGTTACGGCGCAGGCGTTACCTACGAGCAGTACTTC. Translating it yields CASSYGAGVTYEQYF.

The chain carries TRBV18 and TRBJ2-2; D possibly corresponds to TRBD1 (6 bases). Trimming removed 3 bases from V and 3 bases from J, with 17 bases in between. The V gene's germline CDR1 is KGHSH and CDR2 LQKENI. This CDR3 contains 17 residues. This CDR3 reads CASSPYSPGAHTGELFF. CDR3 DNA: TGTGCCAGCTCACCCTACTCCCCAGGGGCTCACACCGGGGAGCTGTTTTTT. Based on the CDR3 plus reference TRBV18 and TRBJ2-2, the full variable domain is NAGVMQNPRHLVRRRGQEARLRCSPMKGHSHVYWYRQLPEEGLKFMVYLQKENIIDESGMPKERFSAEFPKEGPSILRIQQVVRGDSAAYFCASSPYSPGAHTGELFFGEGSRLTVL.

With regard to this clone: Other DNA sequences in the same sample also yield this CDR3. J is TRBJ1-1 and V is TRBV6-1; D might be TRBD1 (6 bases). The CDR3 runs to 13 residues. Deletions cut 4 bases from V and 3 bases from J, with 9 bases between. Germline lookup yields CDR1 MNHNS and CDR2 SASEGT. The CDR3 nucleotides read TGTGCCAGCAGTGGTAGGGGGGACACTGAAGCTTTCTTT. Encoded protein: CASSGRGDTEAFF.

V gene TRBV5-1 combines with J gene TRBJ2-5, with D tentatively TRBD2 (6 bases). CDR1 is SGHRS, CDR2 YFSETQ, per germline. Trimming removed 4 bases at V and 2 bases at J, with 9 bases between. CDR3 length: 13 residues. CDR3 amino acids: CASSRGLQETQYF. The DNA for the CDR3 is TGCGCCAGCAGCCGAGGACTACAAGAGACCCAGTACTTC.

CDR3 sequence (DNA): TGTGCCACCAGCCCGATACCGGGCGGTGTCACAGATACGCAGTATTTT. Protein sequence: CATSPIPGGVTDTQYF. The V and J genes are TRBV15 and TRBJ2-3; D ambiguous. V was cut by 5 bases and J by 2 bases, with 17 bases left in between. Germline loops: CDR1 LNHNV, CDR2 YYDKDF (reference sequence). The CDR3 consists of 16 residues. The variable domain in full, with the rest retrieved from reference TRBV15 and TRBJ2-3, is DAMVIQNPRYQVTQFGKPVTLSCSQTLNHNVMYWYQQKSSQAPKLLFHYYDKDFNNEADTPDNFQSRRPNTSFCFLDIRSPGLGDTAMYLCATSPIPGGVTDTQYFGPGTRLTVL.

The V gene is TRBV11-3, the J gene TRBJ2-3; TRBD1 agrees at 7 bases. Unmatched junction bases numbered 8, after V lost 6 bases and J lost 2 bases. Germline V CDR1 and CDR2: SGHNT, YENEEA. The CDR3 is 15 amino acids. The CDR3 loop reads CASSERTGATDTQYF. For the CDR3, the DNA is TGTGCCAGCAGTGAAAGGACAGGCGCCACAGATACGCAGTATTTT. Drawing the rest from reference TRBV11-3 and TRBJ2-3, the complete variable domain is EAGVVQSPRYKIIEKKQPVAFWCNPISGHNTLYWYLQNLGQGPELLIRYENEEAVDDSQLPKDRFSAERLKGVDSTLKIQPAELGDSAVYLCASSERTGATDTQYFGPGTRLTVL.

The chain joins TRBV7-9 to TRBJ2-4, with a possible D match to TRBD2 (5 bases). The CDR3 extends over 15 amino acids. CDR1 and CDR2 from the germline V gene are SEHNR and FQNEAQ (reference sequence). Trimming removed 4 bases from V and 0 bases from J, with 10 bases in between. CDR3 sequence: CASSWETKAKNIQYF. The CDR3 DNA reads as TGTGCCAGCAGCTGGGAGACGAAAGCCAAAAACATTCAGTACTTC.

The chain is built from TRBV19 and TRBJ1-1; possible D gene TRBD1, 6 bases. Germline values: CDR1 LNHDA, CDR2 SQIVND (reference sequence). The V end lost 5 bases, the J end lost 4 bases, and 17 bases lay between the germline ends. The CDR3 sequence is 15 residues long. The CDR3 loop reads CASSEGQGPGTEAFF. In nucleotides, the CDR3 is TGTGCCAGTAGTGAGGGGCAGGGGCCGGGCACTGAAGCTTTCTTT.

A single count supports this clone. The V gene is TRBV27, the J gene TRBJ1-2; a possible D gene is TRBD1 (5 bases). V dropped 5 bases and J dropped 4 bases, with 14 bases sitting between them. There are 14 residues in the CDR3. The germline V gene has CDR1 MNHEY and CDR2 SMNVEV (reference sequence). The CDR3 DNA reads as TGTGCCAGCAGTCCCCTGGGGGGGGGCTATGGCTACACCTTC. It specifies CASSPLGGGYGYTF.

The chain recombines TRBV4-1 with TRBJ2-7; 7 bases line up with TRBD2. The CDR3 sequence is 14 residues long. CDR1 is MGHRA and CDR2 is YSYEKL in the germline V gene. The V and J ends lost 4 bases and 3 bases, in that order; junction bases with no gene match: 6. The CDR3 protein is CASSPVGTNYEQYF. DNA of the CDR3: TGCGCCAGCAGCCCCGTTGGGACTAACTACGAGCAGTACTTC.

This clone was found a few times. Other DNA sequences in this sample translate to the same CDR3. This chain joins TRBV7-8 and TRBJ1-1; D gene uncertain. Germline CDR1 reads SGHVS; CDR2 reads FQNEAQ. This CDR3 comprises 12 residues. The V end lost 3 bases, the J end lost 0 bases, and 2 bases lay between the germline ends. As DNA, the CDR3 is TGTGCCAGCAGCTTCCTGAACACTGAAGCTTTCTTT. It translates to CASSFLNTEAFF.